A single sample gave rise to the 15 T cell receptor beta chains below, sequenced in a study of technical replicates of blood from several donors. Some clones are missing from TCRdb's copy, which holds only in-frame ones; the method was immunoSEQ multiplex PCR. Of around 98,000 clones in the sample, around 95% were seen once. Sequenced material: T cells isolated from PBMCs. Receptor source: a human donor in good health.

V is TRBV13 and J is TRBJ1-2; possible D gene TRBD1, 5 bases. The CDR3 sequence is 13 residues long. CDR1 and CDR2 (germline): PRHDT, FYEKMQ (reference sequence). The ends were cut back, 0 bases at V and 4 bases at J, with 6 bases in the middle. CDR3 nucleotide sequence: TGTGCCAGCAGCTTAGGGGGGGGCTATGGCTACACCTTC. Residues: CASSLGGGYGYTF. Based on the CDR3 plus reference TRBV13 and TRBJ1-2, the full variable domain is AAGVIQSPRHLIKEKRETATLKCYPIPRHDTVYWYQQGPGQDPQFLISFYEKMQSDKGSIPDRFSAQQFSDYHSELNMSSLELGDSALYFCASSLGGGYGYTFGSGTRLTVV.

The chain joins TRBV7-9 to TRBJ2-7; D remains ambiguous. Germline-derived CDR1 and CDR2 are SEHNR and FQNEAQ (reference sequence). The V end was cut by 1 base, the J end by 2 bases, with 9 bases between. This CDR3 is 14 amino acids long. CDR3 nucleotides: TGTGCCAGCAGCTTAGTATCCGAGACCTACGAGCAGTACTTC. It encodes CASSLVSETYEQYF.

The CDR3 reads CASSSTGFVIEKLFF. The DNA for the CDR3 is TGCGCCAGCAGTTCTACAGGTTTTGTGATAGAAAAACTGTTTTTT. The chain links TRBV4-1 to TRBJ1-4, with a weak D call TRBD1 (5 bases). CDR1 is MGHRA and CDR2 is YSYEKL in the germline V gene. Trimming stripped 6 bases from V and 8 bases from J, with 19 bases between. The CDR3 extends over 15 amino acids.

The DNA for the CDR3 is TGTGCCAGCAGCCAAGAACAGGGGGATAATTCACCCCTCCACTTT. Translated, it gives CASSQEQGDNSPLHF. The genes are TRBV4-2 and TRBJ1-6; TRBD1 matches at 8 bases. Per germline, CDR1 LGHNA and CDR2 YNFKEQ. The CDR3 is 15 residues long. Losses at the gene ends were 0 bases for V and 5 bases for J; bases not matched to a gene: 0.

The V call is TRBV19, the J call TRBJ1-1, with D possibly being TRBD1 (5 bases). Germline assignment: CDR1 LNHDA and CDR2 SQIVND (reference sequence). V was pared by 6 bases and J by 5 bases, with 19 bases between. CDR3 length: 15 residues. CDR3 bases: TGTGCCAGTAGATCACCGGCGGCGGGGGAAACTGAAGCTTTCTTT. The encoded protein is CASRSPAAGETEAFF. Full variable domain (missing parts from reference TRBV19 and TRBJ1-1): DGGITQSPKYLFRKEGQNVTLSCEQNLNHDAMYWYRQDPGQGLRLIYYSQIVNDFQKGDIAEGYSVSREKKESFPLTVTSAQKNPTAFYLCASRSPAAGETEAFFGQGTRLTVV.

V and J are TRBV7-8 and TRBJ2-1; possibly TRBD1 for D (6 bases). This CDR3 has 21 residues. Germline CDR1 is SGHVS and CDR2 is FQNEAQ. V was cut by 0 bases and J by 4 bases, with 28 bases left in between. The CDR3 here is CASSLAQSVYSPTGTYNEQFF. The CDR3 coding sequence is TGTGCCAGCAGCTTAGCGCAGAGTGTTTACAGCCCCACGGGGACATACAATGAGCAGTTCTTC.

This chain connects TRBV11-3 to TRBJ2-1; TRBD1 is a possible D gene (6 bases). The germline gives CDR1 SGHNT, CDR2 YENEEA. The CDR3 loop spans 14 amino acids. Deletions cut 1 base from V and 7 bases from J, with 11 bases between. The CDR3 DNA follows: TGTGCCAGCAGCTTAGGCCTAAGGGGGAATGAGCAGTTCTTC. Translating gives CASSLGLRGNEQFF.

This chain links TRBV28 with TRBJ2-2; 7 bases agree with TRBD1. CDR1 is MDHEN, CDR2 SYDVKM, per germline. The length of the CDR3 is 21 residues. V lost 1 base and J lost 2; bases outside the gene matches: 19. DNA of the CDR3: TGTGCCAGCAGTTTATTGCCCGGCCCCCGCGACAGGGTTGAAAACACCGGGGAGCTGTTTTTT. Protein sequence: CASSLLPGPRDRVENTGELFF.

This sequence joins TRBV7-8 and TRBJ2-7; TRBD2 is a possible D gene (6 bases). The CDR3 extends over 16 amino acids. Trimming removed 0 bases at V and 2 bases at J, with 14 bases between. Germline V gene lookup returns CDR1 SGHVS and CDR2 FQNEAQ. The CDR3 DNA reads TGTGCCAGCAGCTTAGCCGGGACCCCGGGAGCCTACGAGCAGTACTTC. It codes for CASSLAGTPGAYEQYF.

J is TRBJ2-7 and V is TRBV6-4; 7 bases map to TRBD2. V shed 3 bases, J shed 6 bases, and the junction held 5 bases outside the gene matches. The CDR3 loop spans 13 amino acids. Germline V gene lookup returns CDR1 MRHNA and CDR2 SNTAGT. CDR3 bases: TGTGCCAGCAGTGATCATTGGGGGGGCGAGCAGTACTTC. The encoded protein is CASSDHWGGEQYF.

The sample holds a few counts of this clone. The rearrangement links TRBV4-1 to TRBJ2-3, with D possibly matching TRBD1 (5 bases). The V and J ends lost 0 bases and 1 base respectively, with 20 bases between them. The length of the CDR3 is 19 residues. Germline CDR1 reads MGHRA; CDR2 reads YSYEKL. The CDR3 sequence: CASSQDRGLQEWGTDTQYF. The CDR3 coding sequence is TGCGCCAGCAGCCAAGATAGGGGCCTCCAGGAGTGGGGCACAGATACGCAGTATTTT.

The CDR3 bases are TGTGCCAGTAGTATATTAAGTATTAGAGGACAGGGGAATCAGCCCCAGCATTTT. It specifies CASSILSIRGQGNQPQHF. The chain has TRBV19 and TRBJ1-5, with 9 bases that match TRBD1. The J segment lost 4 bases and the V segment lost 2 bases, leaving 12 bases of the junction unmatched. The CDR3 covers 18 residues. Germline CDR1 LNHDA, CDR2 SQIVND (reference sequence).

The genes are TRBV30 and TRBJ1-6; no definite D call. Germline V gives CDR1 GTSNPN, CDR2 SVGIG (reference sequence). CDR3 length equals 15 residues. The germline V and J ends were trimmed by 3 bases and 8 bases, with 17 bases remaining between them. In nucleotides, the CDR3 is TGTGCCTGGAGCGACCAGGTAGACGTCTATTCACCCCTCCACTTT. Its protein product is CAWSDQVDVYSPLHF.

The CDR3 is CASSSGLPSLGYF. CDR3 DNA: TGTGCCAGCAGCTCGGGACTTCCCTCCCTGGGGTACTTC. V and J are TRBV11-3 and TRBJ2-7; TRBD2 might be the D (6 bases). Germline values: CDR1 SGHNT, CDR2 YENEEA. V lost 4 bases to trimming and J lost 12 bases, with 19 bases between them. The CDR3 has 13 residues.

J is TRBJ1-1 and V is TRBV10-1; the D gene is possibly TRBD1 (6 bases). Trimming removed 5 bases at V and 4 bases at J, with 11 bases between. CDR1 and CDR2 (germline): WNHNN, SYGVQD (reference sequence). The CDR3 consists of 13 residues. The CDR3 region has the DNA TGCGCCAGCAGTCCAGGGGTATTCACTGAAGCTTTCTTT. Translation gives CASSPGVFTEAFF.